These 18 T cell receptor beta chains were sequenced from one sample in a study of cytomegalovirus exposure and HLA in healthy donors. Use of 60 Vbeta and 13 Jbeta primers characterized the PCR. Method: immunoSEQ multiplex PCR; TCRdb's copy keeps in-frame clones and lacks some. Of roughly 160,000 clones detected, roughly two thirds appear once; the ten largest clones hold more than 2.5%. Sequencing was done on a sample of PBMCs. The receptors shown here come from a woman in her twenties or thirties in good health and CMV-seronegative.

The chain combines TRBV5-4 with TRBJ2-5; 12 positions agree with TRBD2. This CDR3 is 16 amino acids long. CDR1 is SGHNT and CDR2 is YYREEE in the germline V gene (reference sequence). V gave up 3 bases and J gave up 6 bases; unmatched junction bases: 9. CDR3 bases: TGTGCCAGCAGCTCGGCGGCTAGCGGGGGGGATAAGACCCAGTACTTC. It encodes CASSSAASGGDKTQYF.

In its sample, this clone was seen once. The genes are TRBV2 and TRBJ2-1, with D possibly TRBD1 on 5 matching bases. This CDR3 is 12 amino acids long. V was clipped by 6 bases and J by 8 bases, with 11 bases between them. The germline gives CDR1 SNHLY, CDR2 FYNNEI. This CDR3 is CASRNQGDEQFF. CDR3 nucleotides: TGTGCCAGCAGGAATCAGGGTGATGAGCAGTTCTTC.

This clone was detected only a few times. J is TRBJ2-3 and V is TRBV5-4, with 8 bases fitting TRBD2. CDR1 and CDR2 (germline): SGHNT, YYREEE (reference sequence). Trimming removed 4 bases from V and 1 base from J; junction bases left unmatched: 8. CDR3 size: 16 residues. CDR3 region: CASSPGTSYGTDTQYF. CDR3 sequence (DNA): TGTGCCAGCAGCCCAGGGACTAGTTACGGCACAGATACGCAGTATTTT. The variable domain in full, with the rest retrieved from reference TRBV5-4 and TRBJ2-3, is ETGVTQSPTHLIKTRGQQVTLRCSSQSGHNTVSWYQQALGQGPQFIFQYYREEENGRGNFPPRFSGLQFPNYSSELNVNALELDDSALYLCASSPGTSYGTDTQYFGPGTRLTVL.

The chain links TRBV4-3 to TRBJ2-1; TRBD2 matches 9 bases. Germline V gene data show CDR1 as LGHNA and CDR2 as YSLEER. Trimming removed 3 bases from V and 3 bases from J; junction bases left unmatched: 9. CDR3 length: 17 amino acids. Here the CDR3 reads CASSQFRGGGLYNEQFF. The CDR3 nucleotides are TGCGCCAGCAGCCAGTTCCGCGGGGGGGGCCTCTACAATGAGCAGTTCTTC.

The CDR3 DNA reads as TGTGCCAGCAGCTCACTAAACAATGAGCAGTTCTTC. It codes for CASSSLNNEQFF. The rearrangement uses TRBV7-9 and TRBJ2-1; D gene ambiguous. This CDR3 has 12 amino acids. From germline, CDR1 is SEHNR and CDR2 FQNEAQ (reference sequence). Between the trimmed V and J ends, which lost 4 bases and 5 bases, there was a span of 6 bases. Full variable domain (missing parts from reference TRBV7-9 and TRBJ2-1): DTGVSQNPRHKITKRGQNVTFRCDPISEHNRLYWYRQTLGQGPEFLTYFQNEAQLEKSRLLSDRFSAERPKGSFSTLEIQRTEQGDSAMYLCASSSLNNEQFFGPGTRLTVL.

This sequence joins TRBV6-6 and TRBJ2-7; D is undetermined. The germline V gene has CDR1 MNHNY and CDR2 SVGAGI (reference sequence). CDR3 length: 12 amino acids. Trimming took 6 bases from V and 3 from J, leaving 9 bases between them. Here the CDR3 DNA reads TGTGCCAGCAGCCCCGCCAGCTACGAGCAGTACTTC. Translation: CASSPASYEQYF.

This clone has just a few counts. The chain links TRBV9 to TRBJ1-4, with 7 bases that match TRBD1. CDR3 size: 15 residues. With 0 bases clipped from V and 6 bases from J, the junction kept 5 bases outside the gene matches. CDR1 and CDR2 (germline): SGDLS, YYNGEE. DNA of the CDR3: TGTGCCAGCAGCGTAGGGGGAACAGGGGATGAAAAACTGTTTTTT. Its translation is CASSVGGTGDEKLFF. The full variable domain, its missing parts supplied by reference TRBV9 and TRBJ1-4, is DSGVTQTPKHLITATGQRVTLRCSPRSGDLSVYWYQQSLDQGLQFLIQYYNGEERAKGNILERFSAQQFPDLHSELNLSSLELGDSALYFCASSVGGTGDEKLFFGSGTQLSVL.

This chain links TRBV5-1 with TRBJ2-5, with D unresolved. With the DNA end fitting TRBJ2-7 better, the J assignment may be wrong. CDR3 length equals 15 residues. Germline values: CDR1 SGHRS, CDR2 YFSETQ. The CDR3 nucleotides read TGCGCCAGCAGCCTGGCAGCGTCTTACTCCTACGAGCAGTACTTC. This translates into CASSLAASYSYEQYF.

The V and J genes are TRBV4-1 and TRBJ1-4, with D possibly being TRBD1 (5 bases). Trimming removed 3 bases from V and 2 bases from J, with 16 bases in between. Germline CDR1 is MGHRA and CDR2 is YSYEKL. CDR3 length: 17 residues. CDR3 DNA sequence: TGCGCCAGCAGCCAGCTTCAGGGAATCAGGACTAATGAAAAACTGTTTTTT. Its protein is CASSQLQGIRTNEKLFF.

The CDR3 here is CASSLASNLDGYTF. CDR3 nucleotide sequence: TGTGCCAGCAGCTTAGCGAGCAACTTGGATGGCTACACCTTC. The J gene is TRBJ1-2, the V gene TRBV7-8; D is undetermined. Germline CDR1 is SGHVS and CDR2 is FQNEAQ. This CDR3 is 14 amino acids long. V was clipped by 0 bases and J by 6 bases, with 11 bases between them.

This clone occurred a few times. The J gene is TRBJ1-1, the V gene TRBV7-9, with TRBD1 matching over 7 bases. The CDR3 sequence is 15 residues long. In germline, CDR1 is SEHNR, CDR2 FQNEAQ (reference sequence). V lost 2 bases, J lost 3 bases, and 6 bases stayed unmatched. CDR3 nucleotide sequence: TGTGCCAGCAGCTTATTACAGGGGATTCACACTGAAGCTTTCTTT. This codes for CASSLLQGIHTEAFF.

The rearrangement uses TRBV9 and TRBJ1-3, with TRBD1 matching over 7 bases. The germline gives CDR1 SGDLS, CDR2 YYNGEE. The CDR3 spans 14 residues. V lost 3 bases, J lost 1 base, and 1 base stayed unmatched. CDR3 amino acids: CASSGGQSGNTIYF. The CDR3, as DNA: TGTGCCAGCAGCGGGGGACAGTCTGGAAACACCATATATTTT.

V gene TRBV19 combines with J gene TRBJ1-5; D call uncertain. Deletions cut 4 bases from V and 5 bases from J, with 12 bases between. The CDR3 extends over 14 amino acids. Germline values: CDR1 LNHDA, CDR2 SQIVND (reference sequence). This CDR3 is CASSTRQLHQPQHF. The CDR3 DNA reads as TGTGCCAGTAGTACGAGGCAGCTCCATCAGCCCCAGCATTTT.

This chain joins TRBV28 and TRBJ1-3, with TRBD1 matching over 10 bases. Trimming at V came to 5 bases and at J to 0 bases, leaving 7 bases not matched to a gene. CDR1 MDHEN and CDR2 SYDVKM come from the germline V gene. CDR3 length equals 17 residues. CDR3 coding DNA: TGTGCCAGCAGTAGAATAGGACAGGGGGTCTCTGGAAACACCATATATTTT. Translating it yields CASSRIGQGVSGNTIYF.

The chain joins TRBV5-1 to TRBJ1-4, with 8 bases matching TRBD1. J was trimmed by 6 bases and V by 4 bases; bases with no gene match: 5. Germline CDR1 reads SGHRS; CDR2 reads YFSETQ. This CDR3 comprises 14 residues. This chain's CDR3 is CASSQGQEHEKLFF. Written as DNA, the CDR3 is TGCGCCAGCAGCCAGGGACAGGAACATGAAAAACTGTTTTTT.

The chain is built from TRBV7-9 and TRBJ2-7; 9 bases agree with TRBD1. J lost 4 bases, V lost 5 bases, and 3 bases had no gene match. CDR1 and CDR2 from the germline V gene are SEHNR and FQNEAQ (reference sequence). The CDR3 runs 13 residues. Written as DNA, the CDR3 is TGTGCCAGCAGCCGGGACAGGGATTACGAGCAGTACTTC. Protein: CASSRDRDYEQYF.

The chain recombines TRBV6-5 with TRBJ1-5, with D perhaps TRBD1 (5 bases). The V and J ends lost 8 bases and 4 bases respectively, with 12 bases between them. Germline V gene data show CDR1 as MNHEY and CDR2 as SVGAGI. The CDR3 totals 13 residues. In DNA form, the CDR3 reads TGTGCCAGCCGGGGGGGGACGAATCAGCCCCAGCATTTT. Protein: CASRGGTNQPQHF.

The genes are TRBV19 and TRBJ2-5; TRBD1 matches at 9 bases. Per germline, CDR1 LNHDA and CDR2 SQIVND (reference sequence). This CDR3 spans 15 amino acids. Trimming cost V 3 bases and J 5 bases; bases outside gene matches: 7. In DNA, the CDR3 is TGTGCCAGTAGTATTGGGACAGGGAACGGGGAGACCCAGTACTTC. Protein sequence: CASSIGTGNGETQYF.